The next 21 T cell receptor beta chains were all read from a single sample in a study of blood T cell repertoires in COVID-19. This table comes from immunoSEQ multiplex PCR, and its TCRdb copy is limited to in-frame clones, with some not included. This table holds 150,000 to 250,000 clones, roughly 80% found once. What was sequenced was PBMCs or T cells enriched from blood (not recorded which). Source of these receptors: a middle-aged man who had recovered from COVID-19.

This clone appeared a few times. The V and J genes are TRBV5-6 and TRBJ2-7; possibly TRBD1 for D (5 bases). Trimming stripped 2 bases from V and 3 bases from J, with 12 bases between. This CDR3 has 14 residues. CDR1 is SGHDT and CDR2 is YYEEEE in the germline V gene. CDR3 coding DNA: TGTGCCAGCAGCTTTCAGGGCCCTTACTACGAGCAGTACTTC. Its translation: CASSFQGPYYEQYF.

The chain couples TRBV19 to TRBJ1-6; D not certain. The germline V gene encodes CDR1 LNHDA and CDR2 SQIVND (reference sequence). This CDR3 region has 15 residues. V shed 1 base and J shed 2 bases, with 6 bases lying between them. The CDR3 sequence is CASSIGGTYNSPLHF. The CDR3 coding sequence is TGTGCCAGTAGTATAGGAGGGACCTATAATTCACCCCTCCACTTT.

The V gene is TRBV11-2, the J gene TRBJ2-1, with D possibly matching TRBD2 (5 bases). Trimming took 4 bases from V and 6 from J, leaving 16 bases between them. This CDR3 has 15 amino acids. Germline V gene data show CDR1 as SGHAT and CDR2 as FQNNGV. The CDR3 bases are TGTGCCAGCAGCTCCGGACTCACGGGGTCCAATGAGCAGTTCTTC. This sequence encodes CASSSGLTGSNEQFF.

This chain connects TRBV10-2 to TRBJ2-3, with 11 bases that match TRBD2. After removal of 4 bases from V and 4 bases from J, the junction contained 4 bases not matched to a gene. Germline V CDR1 and CDR2: WSHSY, SAAADI. The CDR3 extends over 15 amino acids. DNA for the CDR3: TGCGCCAGCAGTGTAGCGGGGGGGCCCGCAGATACGCAGTATTTT. Its translation: CASSVAGGPADTQYF.

The V call is TRBV4-1, the J call TRBJ2-7; the D gene is possibly TRBD2 (6 bases). Trimming stripped 0 bases from V and 2 bases from J, with 14 bases between. CDR1 MGHRA and CDR2 YSYEKL come from the germline V gene. There are 16 residues in the CDR3. CDR3 in amino acids: CASSQDRGTSTYEQYF. CDR3 coding DNA: TGCGCCAGCAGCCAAGATCGCGGGACGTCTACCTACGAGCAGTACTTC.

The chain joins TRBV7-2 to TRBJ1-6; possible D gene TRBD1, 5 bases. The CDR3 has 15 residues. V was cut by 3 bases and J by 10 bases, with 16 bases left in between. Germline lookup yields CDR1 SGHTA and CDR2 FQGNSA. The CDR3 region is CASSFQVQVRSPLHF. CDR3 nucleotides: TGTGCCAGCAGCTTCCAGGTACAGGTGCGATCACCCCTCCACTTT.

The chain is built from TRBV19 and TRBJ1-2; TRBD1 is a possible D gene (6 bases). V lost 5 bases and J lost 8, with 18 bases in between. The CDR3 runs 14 residues. Germline CDR1 is LNHDA and CDR2 is SQIVND (reference sequence). In DNA form, the CDR3 reads TGTGCCAGTAGTCCATCGTCAGGGGTGGGAGGCTACACCTTC. Amino acid sequence: CASSPSSGVGGYTF. Combining the CDR3 with reference TRBV19 and TRBJ1-2 gives the whole variable domain DGGITQSPKYLFRKEGQNVTLSCEQNLNHDAMYWYRQDPGQGLRLIYYSQIVNDFQKGDIAEGYSVSREKKESFPLTVTSAQKNPTAFYLCASSPSSGVGGYTFGSGTRLTVV.

The chain links TRBV28 to TRBJ1-1, with D perhaps TRBD1 (5 bases). CDR3 length equals 13 residues. Germline V gives CDR1 MDHEN, CDR2 SYDVKM. Trimming removed 0 bases at V and 10 bases at J, with 12 bases between. The CDR3: CASSLWGRGAAFF. The CDR3 coding sequence is TGTGCCAGCAGTTTATGGGGGCGGGGTGCAGCTTTCTTT.

The chain joins TRBV30 to TRBJ1-1; weak D call: TRBD1 (5 bases). V gave up 1 base and J gave up 8 bases, with 8 bases separating them. This CDR3 has 11 amino acids. CDR1 and CDR2 (germline): GTSNPN, SVGIG (reference sequence). CDR3 sequence: CAWSGYREAFF. DNA for the CDR3: TGTGCCTGGAGTGGGTACAGGGAAGCTTTCTTT.

The CDR3 protein is CASSLAVDSGPYYNEQFF. In DNA form, the CDR3 reads TGTGCCAGCAGCTTGGCCGTGGATAGCGGACCTTACTACAATGAGCAGTTCTTC. The chain has TRBV5-8 and TRBJ2-1, with TRBD2 as a possible D gene (6 bases). V lost 0 bases, J lost 3 bases, and 19 bases lay in between. The germline V gene encodes CDR1 SGHTS and CDR2 YDEGEE. The CDR3 loop spans 18 amino acids.

The genes are TRBV6-1 and TRBJ2-5; TRBD1 agrees at 7 bases. V lost 2 bases to trimming and J lost 4 bases; unmatched junction nucleotides: 1. The CDR3 loop spans 13 amino acids. Germline CDR1 and CDR2: MNHNS and SASEGT. CDR3 nucleotide sequence: TGTGCCAGCAGTGAAACAGGGGTAGAGACCCAGTACTTC. This codes for CASSETGVETQYF.

This clone was seen at least ten times. This chain uses TRBV28 with TRBJ2-6; possible D gene TRBD2, 5 bases. The CDR3 loop spans 15 amino acids. The V end lost 4 bases, the J end lost 1 base, and 8 bases lay between the germline ends. Germline V gene sequence: CDR1 MDHEN, CDR2 SYDVKM. The CDR3 sequence is CASSSLASGANVLTF. CDR3 nucleotides: TGTGCCAGCAGTTCCCTAGCTTCTGGGGCCAACGTCCTGACTTTC.

The chain uses TRBV5-8 and TRBJ1-2, with D hard to call. Looked up from germline, CDR1 is SGHTS and CDR2 is YDEGEE. CDR3 size: 12 residues. V was clipped by 2 bases and J by 4 bases, with 6 bases between them. The CDR3 DNA sequence: TGTGCCAGCAGCTTACTACGCTATGGCTACACCTTC. Amino acids: CASSLLRYGYTF. The variable domain in full, with the rest retrieved from reference TRBV5-8 and TRBJ1-2, is EAGVTQSPTHLIKTRGQQATLRCSPISGHTSVYWYQQALGLGLQFLLWYDEGEERNRGNFPPRFSGRQFPNYSSELNVNALELEDSALYLCASSLLRYGYTFGSGTRLTVV.

V is TRBV5-6 and J is TRBJ1-2, with 7 positions matching TRBD1. J lost 5 bases, V lost 3 bases, and 4 bases had no gene match. This CDR3 contains 13 residues. The germline gives CDR1 SGHDT, CDR2 YYEEEE. CDR3 in DNA: TGTGCCAGCAGCTCAGGGACAGAATATGGCTACACCTTC. Translated, it gives CASSSGTEYGYTF.

The genes are TRBV4-1 and TRBJ1-2; 9 bases align to TRBD1. CDR1 and CDR2 (germline): MGHRA, YSYEKL. Trimming took 4 bases from V and 2 from J; bases not matched to a gene: 5. The length of the CDR3 is 15 residues. CDR3 residues: CASSPTTGGNYGYTF. CDR3 bases: TGCGCCAGCAGCCCGACGACAGGGGGAAACTATGGCTACACCTTC.

The chain has TRBV7-9 and TRBJ1-1; 8 nucleotides line up with TRBD1. The CDR3 totals 13 residues. V trimming: 4 bases; J trimming: 11 bases; junction bases outside the gene matches: 9. Looked up from germline, CDR1 is SEHNR and CDR2 is FQNEAQ (reference sequence). CDR3 bases: TGTGCCAGCAGCTCAACGGACAGGGTCCCGGCTTTCTTT. This translates into CASSSTDRVPAFF.

This chain joins TRBV6-1 and TRBJ1-1; tentatively, D is TRBD1 (5 bases). Germline assignment: CDR1 MNHNS and CDR2 SASEGT. This CDR3 region has 15 residues. Trimming stripped 3 bases from V and 2 bases from J, with 13 bases between. The CDR3 sequence is CASSDTMTANTEAFF. For the CDR3, the DNA is TGTGCCAGCAGTGATACTATGACAGCTAACACTGAAGCTTTCTTT.

The gene calls are TRBV3-1 (or the pseudogene TRBV3-2) and TRBJ2-7; 7 nucleotides align to TRBD1. This CDR3 has 16 residues. Germline V lookup: CDR1 LGHDT, CDR2 YNNKEL (reference sequence). The V gene end was trimmed by 4 bases and the J gene end by 0 bases; junction bases not matched to a gene: 9. This chain's CDR3 is CASSPFGDSFSYEQYF. As DNA, the CDR3 is TGTGCCAGCAGCCCTTTTGGGGACAGCTTCTCCTACGAGCAGTACTTC.

V gene TRBV7-6 combines with J gene TRBJ1-2; maybe TRBD1 (5 bases). Germline loops: CDR1 SGHVS, CDR2 FNYEAQ. The CDR3 consists of 15 residues. The V and J ends lost 1 base and 0 bases respectively, with 9 bases between them. CDR3 nucleotide sequence: TGTGCCAGCAGCTTAGAATCGGGGGCTAACTATGGCTACACCTTC. Translation gives CASSLESGANYGYTF.

This clone was seen just once. The V call is TRBV7-9, the J call TRBJ1-4; TRBD1 agrees at 7 bases. The CDR3 has 15 amino acids. V shed 4 bases and J 8 bases; nucleotides not matched to a gene: 10. The germline V gene has CDR1 SEHNR and CDR2 FQNEAQ (reference sequence). The CDR3 region has the DNA TGTGCCAGCAGCTCGACCGACAGGGAAGGGGAAAAACTGTTTTTT. Its translation is CASSSTDREGEKLFF.

This chain links TRBV11-3 with TRBJ2-3; D is uncertain. The CDR3 totals 12 residues. Germline values: CDR1 SGHNT, CDR2 YENEEA. The V end lost 5 bases, the J end lost 6 bases, and 9 bases lay between the germline ends. CDR3 region: CASSQVSDTQYF. CDR3 bases: TGTGCCAGCAGCCAGGTATCCGATACGCAGTATTTT.